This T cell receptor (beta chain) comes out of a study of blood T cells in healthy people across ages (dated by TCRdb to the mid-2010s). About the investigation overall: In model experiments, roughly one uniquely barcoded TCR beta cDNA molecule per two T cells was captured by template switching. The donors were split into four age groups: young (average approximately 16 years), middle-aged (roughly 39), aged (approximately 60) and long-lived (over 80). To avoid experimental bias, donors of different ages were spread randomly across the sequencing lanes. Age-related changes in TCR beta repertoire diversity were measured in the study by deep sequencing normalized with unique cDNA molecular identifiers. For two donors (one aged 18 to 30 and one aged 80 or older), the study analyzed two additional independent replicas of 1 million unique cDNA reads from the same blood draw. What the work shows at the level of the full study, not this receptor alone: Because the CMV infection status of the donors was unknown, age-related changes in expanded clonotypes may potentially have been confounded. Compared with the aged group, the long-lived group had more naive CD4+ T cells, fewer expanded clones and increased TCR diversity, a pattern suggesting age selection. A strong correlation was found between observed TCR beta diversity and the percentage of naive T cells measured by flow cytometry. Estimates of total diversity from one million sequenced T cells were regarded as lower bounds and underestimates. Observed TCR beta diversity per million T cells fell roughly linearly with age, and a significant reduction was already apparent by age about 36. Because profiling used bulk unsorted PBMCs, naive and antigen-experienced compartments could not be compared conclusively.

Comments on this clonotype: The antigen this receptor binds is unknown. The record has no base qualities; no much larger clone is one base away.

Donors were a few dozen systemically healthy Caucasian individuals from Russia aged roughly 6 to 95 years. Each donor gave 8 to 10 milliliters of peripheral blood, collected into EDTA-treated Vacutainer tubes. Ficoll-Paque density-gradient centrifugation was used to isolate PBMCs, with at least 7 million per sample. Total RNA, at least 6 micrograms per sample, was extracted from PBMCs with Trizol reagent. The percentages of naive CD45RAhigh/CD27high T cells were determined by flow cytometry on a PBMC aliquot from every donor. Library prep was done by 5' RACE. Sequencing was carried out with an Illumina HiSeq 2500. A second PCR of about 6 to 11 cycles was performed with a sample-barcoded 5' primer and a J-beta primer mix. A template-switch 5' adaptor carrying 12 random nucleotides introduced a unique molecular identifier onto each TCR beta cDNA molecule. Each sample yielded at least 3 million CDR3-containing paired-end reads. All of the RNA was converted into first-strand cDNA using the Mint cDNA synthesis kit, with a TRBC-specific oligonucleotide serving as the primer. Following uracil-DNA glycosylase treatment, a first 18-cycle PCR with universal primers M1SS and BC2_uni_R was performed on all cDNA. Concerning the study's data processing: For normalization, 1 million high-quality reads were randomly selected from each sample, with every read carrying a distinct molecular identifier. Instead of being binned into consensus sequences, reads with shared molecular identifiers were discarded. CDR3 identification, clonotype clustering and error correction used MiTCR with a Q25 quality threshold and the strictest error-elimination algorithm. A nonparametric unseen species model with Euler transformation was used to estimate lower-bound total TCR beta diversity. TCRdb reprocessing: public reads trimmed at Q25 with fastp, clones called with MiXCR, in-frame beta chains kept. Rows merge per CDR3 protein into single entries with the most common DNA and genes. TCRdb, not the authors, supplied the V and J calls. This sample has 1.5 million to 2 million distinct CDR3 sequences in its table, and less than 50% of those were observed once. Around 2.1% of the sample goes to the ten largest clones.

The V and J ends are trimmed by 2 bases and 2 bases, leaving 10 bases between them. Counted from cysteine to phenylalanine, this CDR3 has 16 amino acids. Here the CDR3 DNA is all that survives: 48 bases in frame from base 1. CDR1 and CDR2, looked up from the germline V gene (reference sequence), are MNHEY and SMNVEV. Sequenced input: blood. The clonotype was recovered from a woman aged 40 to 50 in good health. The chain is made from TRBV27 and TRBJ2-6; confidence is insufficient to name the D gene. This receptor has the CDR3 CASSLRLRAGANVLTF. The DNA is TGTGCCAGCAGTTTAAGGTTAAGAGCTGGGGCCAACGTCCTGACTTTC.